Each of the 24 T cell receptor beta chains below was sequenced from the same sample in a study of T cells in Graves' hyperthyroidism and ophthalmopathy. Authors of the study amplified TCR beta CDR3 regions from RNA transcripts. First-round RT-PCR targeting the TCR CDR3 was performed with the HTBI primer set. TCRdb re-derived calls from the multiplex PCR reads in MiXCR, one entry per CDR3 protein. The table has around 340,000 distinct CDR3 sequences, 15% to 20% seen once. The material sequenced was blood. These receptors came from a woman aged 40 to 50 with Graves' ophthalmopathy.

The sample holds many counts of this clonotype. The gene calls are TRBV6-5 and TRBJ2-7, with D tentatively TRBD1 (6 bases). The CDR3 spans 14 residues. CDR1 is MNHEY and CDR2 is SVGAGI in the germline V gene. V lost 4 bases and J 2 bases, leaving 12 bases between the germline ends. The CDR3 bases are TGTGCCAGCAGTTCACAGGGACCCCCCTACGAGCAGTACTTC. Residues: CASSSQGPPYEQYF.

This clonotype was counted ten times or more. The junction differs from germline at one of its ends, possibly a read error. The chain carries TRBV28 and TRBJ1-1; maybe TRBD1 (6 bases). The CDR3 totals 14 residues. CDR1 is MDHEN and CDR2 is SYDVKM in the germline V gene. The CDR3 loop is CTSRTTLRGTEAFF. The CDR3 bases are TGTACCAGCAGAACCACTTTGAGGGGGACTGAAGCTTTCTTT.

The gene calls are TRBV28 and TRBJ1-1; no firm D call. Germline CDR1 is MDHEN and CDR2 is SYDVKM. The V end was cut by 2 bases, the J end by 9 bases, with 10 bases between. CDR3 length equals 12 residues. The CDR3 coding sequence is TGTGCCAGCAGTTTAGGGGAACAGAAAGCTTTCTTT. The encoded protein is CASSLGEQKAFF.

This clonotype was detected ten times or more. The rearrangement joins TRBV4-1 to TRBJ1-1, with D perhaps TRBD1 (5 bases). CDR1 and CDR2 (germline): MGHRA, YSYEKL. The V end was cut by 5 bases, the J end by 1 base, with 8 bases between. The CDR3 is 13 amino acids. CDR3 in DNA: TGCGCCAGCAGCGGACACAAGAACACTGAAGCTTTCTTT. Translation: CASSGHKNTEAFF.

This clonotype was picked up a small number of times. The J gene is TRBJ1-1, the V gene TRBV28; possible D gene TRBD1, 5 bases. The CDR3 sequence is 12 residues long. Germline V CDR1 and CDR2: MDHEN, SYDVKM. With 6 bases removed from V and 7 bases from J, the gap between germline ends came to 12 bases. The CDR3 nucleotides read TGTGCCAGCAGACGCGACAGCCTTGAAGCTTTCTTT. Its protein product is CASRRDSLEAFF.

The table lists this clonotype with many counts. This chain joins TRBV13 and TRBJ1-2, with a weak D call TRBD1 (6 bases). The V gene lost 6 bases and the J gene lost 4 bases, with 24 bases spanning the gap. Germline CDR1 and CDR2: PRHDT and FYEKMQ (reference sequence). This CDR3 is built from 17 residues. The CDR3 sequence: CASSSERSGEKTYGYTF. The CDR3 DNA is TGTGCCAGCAGTTCCGAACGGTCAGGGGAGAAAACCTATGGCTACACCTTC.

The table lists this clonotype with many counts. V is TRBV29-1 and J is TRBJ1-1; D gene unclear. V was cut by 6 bases and J by 0 bases, with 11 bases left in between. This CDR3 spans 13 amino acids. CDR1 SQVTM and CDR2 ANQGSEA come from the germline V gene. The CDR3 nucleotides read TGCAGCGTGGCCAGTAAAATGAACACTGAAGCTTTCTTT. Encoded protein: CSVASKMNTEAFF.

This clonotype was seen ten or more times. CDR3 protein: CASSQEVAGTYEQYF. DNA for the CDR3: TGCGCCAGCAGCCAAGAGGTGGCAGGGACCTACGAGCAGTACTTC. The rearrangement uses TRBV4-3 and TRBJ2-7, with TRBD1 as a possible D gene (5 bases). CDR1 and CDR2 (germline): LGHNA, YSLEER. V was trimmed by 0 bases and J by 2 bases, leaving 11 bases between them. The CDR3 consists of 15 residues.

V is TRBV7-9 and J is TRBJ2-5, with a tentative D call TRBD2 (6 bases). This CDR3 has 13 amino acids. Germline V CDR1 and CDR2: SEHNR, FQNEAQ (reference sequence). The ends were cut back, 3 bases at V and 3 bases at J, with 8 bases in the middle. CDR3 loop: CASSFTGEETQYF. The CDR3 DNA is TGTGCCAGCAGCTTTACGGGAGAAGAGACCCAGTACTTC.

This clonotype has ten or more counts. This chain connects TRBV7-8 to TRBJ1-2, with 8 nucleotides matching TRBD1. CDR3 length equals 14 residues. Germline loops: CDR1 SGHVS, CDR2 FQNEAQ. The V and J ends lost 5 bases and 4 bases, in that order; junction bases with no gene match: 6. CDR3 sequence (DNA): TGTGCCAGCAGCCCGCAGGGGGCTCGCTATGGCTACACCTTC. Protein sequence: CASSPQGARYGYTF.

This clonotype was found many times. The V and J genes are TRBV4-1 and TRBJ2-7; D gene unclear. This CDR3 is built from 13 residues. Germline V gene data show CDR1 as MGHRA and CDR2 as YSYEKL. With 2 bases removed from V and 3 bases from J, the gap between germline ends came to 8 bases. DNA of the CDR3: TGCGCCAGCAGCCAATTAAGAAACTACGAGCAGTACTTC. As protein: CASSQLRNYEQYF.

The genes are TRBV6-5 and TRBJ2-7; 13 bases fit TRBD2. Looked up from germline, CDR1 is MNHEY and CDR2 is SVGAGI. This CDR3 is 17 amino acids long. The V gene end was trimmed by 4 bases and the J gene end by 3 bases; junction bases not matched to a gene: 9. The CDR3 nucleotides read TGTGCCAGCAGTTCGGGACTAGCGGGAACGAACCGCTACGAGCAGTACTTC. Protein product: CASSSGLAGTNRYEQYF.

This clonotype appeared many times. The rearrangement uses TRBV7-8 and TRBJ2-4, with D possibly called TRBD1 or TRBD2 (6 bases each). CDR1 is SGHVS and CDR2 is FQNEAQ in the germline V gene. This CDR3 comprises 18 residues. Trimming shortened V by 4 bases and J by 0 bases, and 19 bases separated the two germline ends. The CDR3 loop is CASSSGVLRDIAKNIQYF. The CDR3, as DNA: TGTGCCAGCAGCTCAGGTGTGCTGCGGGACATAGCCAAAAACATTCAGTACTTC.

This clonotype was observed at least ten times. This sequence joins TRBV12-3 or TRBV12-4 and TRBJ1-5; D uncertain. Trimming left V 6 bases short and J 3 bases short, with 15 bases between. This CDR3 spans 15 amino acids. CDR3 sequence reads: CASSPEASFNQPQHF. CDR3 in DNA: TGTGCCAGCAGCCCAGAAGCCAGTTTCAATCAGCCCCAGCATTTT.

This clonotype was found many times. J is TRBJ1-1 and V is TRBV6-5, with TRBD1 matching over 8 bases. The V segment lost 4 bases and the J segment 7 bases; nucleotides outside the gene matches: 8. In germline, CDR1 is MNHEY, CDR2 SVGAGI. The CDR3 has 14 residues. Here the CDR3 DNA reads TGTGCCAGCAGTTTAATCGGACAGGGCAATGAAGCTTTCTTT. This codes for CASSLIGQGNEAFF.

This clonotype showed up just once. J is TRBJ1-1 and V is TRBV19; possible D gene TRBD1, 5 bases. With 10 bases removed from V and 0 bases from J, the gap between germline ends came to 21 bases. Germline-derived CDR1 and CDR2 are LNHDA and SQIVND (reference sequence). This CDR3 comprises 16 residues. The CDR3 sequence: CATKTWHGRVNTEAFF. As DNA, the CDR3 is TGTGCCACCAAAACGTGGCACGGCAGGGTGAACACTGAAGCTTTCTTT.

The rearrangement joins TRBV9 to TRBJ2-5; a weak D match, TRBD1 (6 bases). This CDR3 has 14 residues. Per the germline V gene, CDR1 is SGDLS and CDR2 is YYNGEE. V lost 2 bases to trimming and J lost 2 bases, with 10 bases between them. The CDR3 sequence is CASSVGHQQETQYF. Written as DNA, the CDR3 is TGTGCCAGCAGCGTGGGACACCAACAAGAGACCCAGTACTTC.

This clonotype has at least ten counts. This sequence joins TRBV6-2 or TRBV6-3 and TRBJ1-2; D call uncertain. This CDR3 comprises 11 residues. Per the germline V gene, CDR1 is MNHEY and CDR2 is SVGEGT. Trimming pared 6 bases from V and 6 bases from J, leaving 8 bases between. The CDR3 sequence is CASSRKDGYTF. The DNA of the CDR3 is TGTGCCAGCAGCCGGAAGGATGGCTACACCTTC.

This clonotype was seen more than once but under ten times. The chain joins TRBV6-1 to TRBJ2-3; TRBD2 matches at 8 bases. The length of the CDR3 is 14 residues. The germline gives CDR1 MNHNS, CDR2 SASEGT. V shed 6 bases and J 2 bases; nucleotides not matched to a gene: 4. DNA of the CDR3: TGTGCCAGCAGGGGAGCGGGGGCCACAGATACGCAGTATTTT. Amino acid sequence: CASRGAGATDTQYF.

At least ten counts were recorded for this clonotype. V gene TRBV27 combines with J gene TRBJ1-2, with 9 bases matching TRBD1. The CDR3 extends over 17 amino acids. Germline-derived CDR1 and CDR2 are MNHEY and SMNVEV (reference sequence). V shed 5 bases and J 2 bases; nucleotides not matched to a gene: 12. The CDR3 sequence is CASSPLLGTGTNYGYTF. Written as DNA, the CDR3 is TGTGCCAGCAGTCCCCTACTCGGGACAGGGACAAACTATGGCTACACCTTC.

This clonotype was detected many times. The chain employs TRBV12-3 or TRBV12-4 and TRBJ2-2; 7 bases line up with TRBD2. V trimming: 7 bases; J trimming: 4 bases; junction bases outside the gene matches: 3. CDR3 length equals 13 residues. CDR3 bases: TGTGCCAGCAATCGGGAGGCCACCGGGGAGCTGTTTTTT. As protein: CASNREATGELFF.

This clonotype was picked up many times. This rearrangement joins TRBV4-3 to TRBJ2-4; 7 nucleotides match TRBD1. From germline, CDR1 is LGHNA and CDR2 YSLEER. The CDR3 sequence is 18 residues long. Germline trimming cut 0 bases from V and 9 bases from J; bases unmatched to any gene: 17. CDR3 protein: CASSQESSRGLNLGIQYF. Written as DNA, the CDR3 is TGCGCCAGCAGCCAAGAATCCTCCAGGGGGTTAAATCTAGGCATTCAGTACTTC.

This clonotype has a count of ten or more. The rearrangement links TRBV12-3 or TRBV12-4 to TRBJ2-5; either TRBD1 or TRBD2 may supply D (6 bases each). This CDR3 comprises 14 residues. V lost 5 bases and J 5 bases, leaving 15 bases between the germline ends. The CDR3 sequence is CASSRGRGAETQYF. DNA of the CDR3: TGTGCCAGCAGTCGGGGGCGGGGTGCGGAGACCCAGTACTTC.

This clonotype came up many times. A read error may be the cause here, since a much bigger clone is one base away. The rearrangement joins TRBV28 to TRBJ1-2; D unresolved. Germline loops: CDR1 MDHEN, CDR2 SYDVKM. V dropped 6 bases and J dropped 8 bases, with 19 bases sitting between them. The CDR3 length is 14 residues. As DNA, the CDR3 is TGTGCCAGCAGACCACGGGGAGGGATGAGGGGCTACACCTTC. This translates into CASRPRGGMRGYTF.